One sample yielded the 26 T cell receptor beta chains listed below, sequenced in a study of OX40 agonist ivuxolimab in advanced cancers. Sequenced by immunoSEQ multiplex PCR; TCRdb stores in-frame clones only, minus some. The sample consists of around 100,000 clones, about 90% of them appearing once. Sample: CD4+ or CD8+ T cells sorted from blood, taken in a trial of the OX40 agonist ivuxolimab. These TCRs come from an adult with an advanced solid tumor such as melanoma, head and neck, liver or kidney cancer.

This clone was counted once. V and J are TRBV7-3 and TRBJ2-1; 12 nucleotides line up with TRBD2. This CDR3 has 15 amino acids. The V gene's germline CDR1 is SGHTA and CDR2 FQGTGA. V dropped 5 bases and J dropped 5; count of bases not matched to a gene: 4. The CDR3 DNA is TGTGCCAGCAGCCGACTAGCGGGAGCCCACAATGAGCAGTTCTTC. This sequence encodes CASSRLAGAHNEQFF. The variable domain in full, completed from reference TRBV7-3 and TRBJ2-1, reads GAGVSQTPSNKVTEKGKYVELRCDPISGHTALYWYRQSLGQGPEFLIYFQGTGAADDSGLPNDRFFAVRPEGSVSTLKIQRTERGDSAVYLCASSRLAGAHNEQFFGPGTRLTVL.

The chain has TRBV18 and TRBJ2-6; D call uncertain. The V gene lost 3 bases and the J gene lost 2 bases, with 8 bases spanning the gap. The CDR3 contains 15 residues. CDR1 and CDR2 from the germline V gene are KGHSH and LQKENI. The CDR3 region is CASSPMDAGANVLTF. Here the CDR3 DNA reads TGTGCCAGCTCACCCATGGACGCTGGGGCCAACGTCCTGACTTTC.

CDR3 coding DNA: TGTGCCAGCAGCTTGGCGCCTGCTGGGGGGAGTGGGCGCACAGATACGCAGTATTTT. Translation: CASSLAPAGGSGRTDTQYF. The V gene is TRBV7-2, the J gene TRBJ2-3, with D possibly being TRBD2 (6 bases). CDR3 size: 19 residues. CDR1 and CDR2 from the germline V gene are SGHTA and FQGNSA. The germline V and J ends were trimmed by 3 bases and 1 base, with 23 bases remaining between them.

The V gene is TRBV6-5, the J gene TRBJ2-7; TRBD1 might be the D (6 bases). V lost 6 bases and J lost 5, with 8 bases in between. Germline V gene sequence: CDR1 MNHEY, CDR2 SVGAGI. This CDR3 is built from 11 residues. CDR3: CASSPGDEQYF. In DNA form, the CDR3 reads TGTGCCAGCAGCCCAGGGGACGAGCAGTACTTC.

The chain recombines TRBV19 with TRBJ2-1; D gene uncertain. V was cut by 5 bases and J by 3 bases, with 8 bases left in between. The CDR3 has 13 amino acids. Germline CDR1 LNHDA, CDR2 SQIVND (reference sequence). Here the CDR3 reads CASSASIYNEQFF. As DNA, the CDR3 is TGTGCCAGTAGTGCGAGTATCTACAATGAGCAGTTCTTC.

V usage is TRBV15 and J usage is TRBJ2-1, with unresolved D. The CDR3 has 12 residues. Trimming stripped 3 bases from V and 8 bases from J, with 8 bases between. The V gene's germline CDR1 is LNHNV and CDR2 YYDKDF (reference sequence). Here the CDR3 reads CATSRGLDEQFF. CDR3 nucleotide sequence: TGTGCCACCAGCAGGGGTCTGGATGAGCAGTTCTTC.

This chain uses TRBV29-1 with TRBJ2-2; D might be TRBD2 (6 bases). The CDR3 totals 14 residues. V dropped 5 bases and J dropped 0 bases, with 10 bases sitting between them. CDR1 is SQVTM and CDR2 is ANQGSEA in the germline V gene. The CDR3 loop reads CSVLRGANTGELFF. DNA of the CDR3: TGCAGCGTTCTGCGGGGAGCGAACACCGGGGAGCTGTTTTTT.

This clone was detected once. V is TRBV10-2 and J is TRBJ2-7; either TRBD1 or TRBD2 may supply D (6 bases each). This CDR3 comprises 13 residues. V lost 11 bases to trimming and J lost 2 bases, with 16 bases between them. CDR1 and CDR2 (germline): WSHSY, SAAADI. This CDR3 reads CAFPPGAPYEQYF. In DNA, the CDR3 is TGCGCCTTCCCTCCGGGGGCCCCCTACGAGCAGTACTTC.

The chain links TRBV4-2 to TRBJ2-2; the match to TRBD2 covers 7 bases. V was pared by 0 bases and J by 0 bases, with 7 bases of the junction left unmatched. Germline V gene sequence: CDR1 LGHNA, CDR2 YNFKEQ. This CDR3 contains 18 residues. CDR3 region: CASSQESLASANTGELFF. CDR3 nucleotides: TGTGCCAGCAGCCAAGAGTCACTAGCGAGCGCGAACACCGGGGAGCTGTTTTTT.

The chain combines TRBV9 with TRBJ1-5; D gene ambiguous. Between the trimmed V and J ends, which lost 3 bases and 7 bases, there was a span of 14 bases. The CDR3 contains 14 residues. In germline, CDR1 is SGDLS, CDR2 YYNGEE. DNA for the CDR3: TGTGCCAGCAGCGCCTTCTCCTCGGTGCAGCCCCAGCATTTT. Protein sequence: CASSAFSSVQPQHF.

In this sample, this clone turned up once. The gene calls are TRBV7-3 and TRBJ2-2; the D is unclear. With 5 bases removed from V and 0 bases from J, the gap between germline ends came to 10 bases. The germline V gene has CDR1 SGHTA and CDR2 FQGTGA. The CDR3 spans 15 residues. The CDR3 nucleotides read TGTGCCAGCAGCCACTCGGCCGCGAACACCGGGGAGCTGTTTTTT. Translation: CASSHSAANTGELFF.

The CDR3 is CASSQNTGKDYGYTF. The CDR3 bases are TGCGCCAGCAGCCAAAACACCGGCAAGGACTATGGCTACACCTTC. V is TRBV4-1 and J is TRBJ1-2; D unresolved. Germline V gene lookup returns CDR1 MGHRA and CDR2 YSYEKL. V lost 2 bases and J lost 3, with 13 bases in between. The CDR3 has 15 amino acids.

This chain links TRBV5-6 with TRBJ2-2; D remains unclear. The germline gives CDR1 SGHDT, CDR2 YYEEEE. Trimming removed 0 bases from V and 6 bases from J, with 3 bases in between. This CDR3 region has 12 residues. For the CDR3, the DNA is TGTGCCAGCAGCTTGGTCCCCGGGGAGCTGTTTTTT. It yields the protein CASSLVPGELFF.

The chain combines TRBV29-1 with TRBJ2-7; 11 nucleotides agree with TRBD1. The CDR3 covers 15 residues. V lost 3 bases and J lost 6; bases outside the gene matches: 10. CDR1 and CDR2 (germline): SQVTM, ANQGSEA. The CDR3 reads CSVESGQGAKSEQYF. As DNA, the CDR3 is TGCAGCGTTGAGTCCGGACAGGGGGCCAAGAGCGAGCAGTACTTC.

The V gene is TRBV5-6, the J gene TRBJ2-4; tentative D call: TRBD1 (6 bases). The V end was cut by 4 bases, the J end by 6 bases, with 17 bases between. This CDR3 is built from 15 residues. Germline V gene data show CDR1 as SGHDT and CDR2 as YYEEEE. CDR3 loop: CASSGTDRFPNIQYF. The CDR3 nucleotides read TGTGCCAGCAGCGGGACGGACAGATTTCCAAACATTCAGTACTTC.

V gene TRBV2 combines with J gene TRBJ2-3; 12 nucleotides line up with TRBD2. J lost 6 bases, V lost 5 bases, and 12 bases had no gene match. The CDR3 length is 17 residues. CDR1 and CDR2 from the germline V gene are SNHLY and FYNNEI. The CDR3 nucleotides are TGTGCCAGCAGTCCGGGACTAGCGGGCTCCACGGCGGATACGCAGTATTTT. This translates into CASSPGLAGSTADTQYF. The full variable domain, in which reference TRBV2 and TRBJ2-3 provide the parts outside the CDR3, is EPEVTQTPSHQVTQMGQEVILRCVPISNHLYFYWYRQILGQKVEFLVSFYNNEISEKSEIFDDQFSVERPDGSNFTLKIRSTKLEDSAMYFCASSPGLAGSTADTQYFGPGTRLTVL.

The chain carries TRBV2 and TRBJ2-7; possibly TRBD2 for D (5 bases). V lost 4 bases to trimming and J lost 9 bases, with 16 bases between them. Germline V CDR1 and CDR2: SNHLY, FYNNEI. The CDR3 runs 13 residues. The CDR3 DNA is TGTGCCAGCAGTGGAGGGATCTACGAGAGGCAGTACTTC. Protein product: CASSGGIYERQYF.

This clone was seen a handful of times. The gene calls are TRBV5-6 and TRBJ1-1; the match to TRBD1 covers 11 bases. Germline CDR1 reads SGHDT; CDR2 reads YYEEEE. V shed 1 base, J shed 3 bases, and the junction held 2 bases outside the gene matches. The CDR3 spans 15 residues. This CDR3 is CASSLLGQGDTEAFF. The CDR3 DNA follows: TGTGCCAGCAGCTTGTTGGGACAGGGGGACACTGAAGCTTTCTTT.

The chain joins TRBV19 to TRBJ2-7; 8 positions agree with TRBD2. CDR1 LNHDA and CDR2 SQIVND come from the germline V gene (reference sequence). CDR3 length equals 13 residues. With V trimmed by 6 bases and J by 7 bases, 8 bases remained unmatched. The CDR3 here is CASRGSGTGEQYF. The DNA of the CDR3 is TGTGCCAGTAGAGGTAGCGGGACGGGTGAGCAGTACTTC.

This sequence joins TRBV5-1 and TRBJ2-7, with 7 bases matching TRBD1. V shed 0 bases and J 3 bases; nucleotides not matched to a gene: 6. From germline, CDR1 is SGHRS and CDR2 YFSETQ. The CDR3 runs to 15 residues. The CDR3 DNA sequence: TGCGCCAGCAGCTTGGGGGGGACAGCAATCTACGAGCAGTACTTC. It encodes CASSLGGTAIYEQYF. The whole variable domain, filled in from reference TRBV5-1 and TRBJ2-7, reads KAGVTQTPRYLIKTRGQQVTLSCSPISGHRSVSWYQQTPGQGLQFLFEYFSETQRNKGNFPGRFSGRQFSNSRSEMNVSTLELGDSALYLCASSLGGTAIYEQYFGPGTRLTVT.

V usage is TRBV19 and J usage is TRBJ2-2; TRBD2 agrees at 9 bases. Germline assignment: CDR1 LNHDA and CDR2 SQIVND (reference sequence). This CDR3 has 14 amino acids. V was pared by 7 bases and J by 6 bases, with 6 bases of the junction left unmatched. CDR3 loop: CASTIAGDAGELFF. CDR3 nucleotides: TGTGCCAGTACCATAGCGGGAGATGCCGGGGAGCTGTTTTTT.

This clone was counted a single time. This chain uses TRBV14 with TRBJ2-1, with D hard to call. This CDR3 contains 17 residues. Germline lookup yields CDR1 SGHDN and CDR2 FVKESK. V lost 1 base to trimming and J lost 2 bases, with 15 bases between them. The CDR3 loop is CASSQVLGRGPYNEQFF. CDR3 in DNA: TGTGCCAGCAGCCAAGTCCTTGGGCGCGGACCCTACAATGAGCAGTTCTTC. Together with reference TRBV14 and TRBJ2-1, the CDR3 gives the full variable domain: EAGVTQFPSHSVIEKGQTVTLRCDPISGHDNLYWYRRVMGKEIKFLLHFVKESKQDESGMPNNRFLAERTGGTYSTLKVQPAELEDSGVYFCASSQVLGRGPYNEQFFGPGTRLTVL.

This chain links TRBV5-4 with TRBJ1-2; 9 bases align to TRBD1. Per the germline V gene, CDR1 is SGHNT and CDR2 is YYREEE (reference sequence). Trimming at V came to 4 bases and at J to 6 bases, leaving 4 bases not matched to a gene. This CDR3 is 13 amino acids long. For the CDR3, the DNA is TGTGCCAGCAGCCAACAGGGGGCTAATGGCTACACCTTC. Translated: CASSQQGANGYTF.

This clone appeared once. The V gene is TRBV7-2, the J gene TRBJ2-2; TRBD1 might be the D (6 bases). The CDR3 is 13 amino acids. In germline, CDR1 is SGHTA, CDR2 FQGNSA. The germline V and J ends were trimmed by 4 bases and 7 bases, with 10 bases remaining between them. The CDR3 loop reads CASSSGVHGELFF. DNA for the CDR3: TGTGCCAGCAGCTCAGGGGTTCACGGGGAGCTGTTTTTT.

The chain has TRBV4-1 and TRBJ2-1, with TRBD2 as a possible D gene (5 bases). V lost 1 base, J lost 3 bases, and 13 bases lay in between. CDR1 and CDR2 from the germline V gene are MGHRA and YSYEKL. This CDR3 is 16 amino acids long. CDR3 sequence (DNA): TGCGCCAGCAGCCAAGTTTCGGGATCCATCTACAATGAGCAGTTCTTC. The encoded protein is CASSQVSGSIYNEQFF.

The CDR3 DNA sequence: TGTGCCAGCAGCTTGCCGGGACAGGTGAACACTGAAGCTTTCTTT. Translating it yields CASSLPGQVNTEAFF. The chain is built from TRBV5-5 and TRBJ1-1, with 8 bases fitting TRBD1. The trim removed 1 base at V and 0 bases at J, leaving 2 bases unmatched. This CDR3 is built from 15 residues. In germline, CDR1 is SGHKS, CDR2 YYEKEE (reference sequence).